A selection of T cell receptor beta chains follows, all from one sample in a study of monozygotic twins with inflammatory bowel disease. TCRdb reprocessed the 5' RACE reads; each CDR3 protein has one entry and no DNA is given. The table lists approximately 420,000 distinct CDR3 sequences. Material for sequencing was blood. The receptors were gathered from a human donor with ulcerative colitis or Crohn's disease, or a healthy co-twin of an affected twin (not recorded which). CDR3s include the opening cysteine and the closing phenylalanine or tryptophan.

cdr3_aa,j_call,v_call
CASSLTAGGLNEQFF,TRBJ2-1,TRBV5-1
CASSLAGLAGGGYQETQYF,TRBJ2-5,TRBV11-1
CASSPPDRATEAFF,TRBJ1-1,TRBV7-9
CSAEVVAGGQADTQYF,TRBJ2-3,TRBV20-1
CATSGGLLMNTEAFF,TRBJ1-1,TRBV15
CASTASGRGSQTQYF,TRBJ2-5,TRBV7-6
CASSLMGGTGGYEQYF,TRBJ2-7,TRBV5-1
CASSLGRWSSGGLQFF,TRBJ2-1,TRBV11-2
CSASQSRGPQHF,TRBJ1-5,TRBV20-1
CASSLETGRTDTQYF,TRBJ2-3,TRBV7-3
CASRGLPQGEQFF,TRBJ2-1,TRBV12-3/TRBV12-4
CSAGGVNTEAFF,TRBJ1-1,TRBV29-1
CASSEWRGESPLHF,TRBJ1-6,TRBV6-1
CASSYGTSGVGEQYF,TRBJ2-7,TRBV7-2
CASSPGDIARVYEQYF,TRBJ2-7,TRBV6-1
CASSLGLANFYEQYF,TRBJ2-7,TRBV5-1
CAISGDSHNSPLHF,TRBJ1-6,TRBV10-3
CATRQIGGGTEAFF,TRBJ1-1,TRBV6-1
CASSSPLGTEQFF,TRBJ2-1,TRBV6-5
CASSYEGARNTIYF,TRBJ1-3,TRBV25-1
CASPWGSDHSYEQYF,TRBJ2-7,TRBV18
CASSNRQGANTEAFF,TRBJ1-1,TRBV18
CASSVVLGGTQYF,TRBJ2-5,TRBV9
CATSRTTEAFF,TRBJ1-1,TRBV15
CASSPNVNTEAFF,TRBJ1-1,TRBV18
CASSQAPGQGTIVAKNIQYF,TRBJ2-4,TRBV4-1
CASRGFSGSTGELFF,TRBJ2-2,TRBV2
CASSQRVSYEQYF,TRBJ2-7,TRBV4-3
CASSYSFPPRQPQHF,TRBJ1-5,TRBV6-5
CASSSPGMAGEQFF,TRBJ2-1,TRBV28
CASSHRGRGTEAFF,TRBJ1-1,TRBV27
CASSPGGLAYEQYF,TRBJ2-7,TRBV12-3/TRBV12-4
CASSPYPPGGGYGYTF,TRBJ1-2,TRBV5-1
CASSHARQGQNTGELFF,TRBJ2-2,TRBV9
CSARSFLAYEQYF,TRBJ2-7,TRBV20-1
CASSGRESQPQHF,TRBJ1-5,TRBV12-3/TRBV12-4
CASSPGLDSNEQFF,TRBJ2-1,TRBV11-2
CASSHIQEKLFF,TRBJ1-4,TRBV4-2
CSARDGGGLITEAFF,TRBJ1-1,TRBV20-1
CASSLDLLDVHEQFF,TRBJ2-1,TRBV11-2